Presented here are 7 T cell receptor beta chains from one specimen sequenced in a study of blood T cell repertoires in COVID-19. TCRdb's copy holds only in-frame clones and misses some; the assay was immunoSEQ multiplex PCR. The profile shows some 100,000 clones, about nine tenths of them singletons. The source material was peripheral blood. The receptor source for this set is a middle-aged man with acute or convalescent COVID-19.

A word on this clone: Other DNA sequences from this sample encode an identical CDR3 as well. The chain is built from TRBV6-2 or TRBV6-3 and TRBJ1-5; D is unclear. The V end lost 3 bases, the J end lost 0 bases, and 6 bases lay between the germline ends. The CDR3 runs to 14 residues. Germline loops: CDR1 MNHEY, CDR2 SVGEGT. CDR3 region: CASSYGGSNQPQHF. DNA for the CDR3: TGTGCCAGCAGTTATGGCGGTAGCAATCAGCCCCAGCATTTT.

This chain links TRBV6-2 or TRBV6-3 with TRBJ2-7, with a tentative D call TRBD1 (6 bases). Trimming pared 3 bases from V and 4 bases from J, leaving 16 bases between. The CDR3 contains 15 residues. Per the germline V gene, CDR1 is MNHEY and CDR2 is SVGEGT. CDR3 coding DNA: TGTGCCAGCAGTTATCACAGGGCGTCAAGGTACGAGCAGTACTTC. Translating gives CASSYHRASRYEQYF.

This chain connects TRBV18 to TRBJ2-7, with 7 bases matching TRBD1. Per germline, CDR1 KGHSH and CDR2 LQKENI. J was trimmed by 3 bases and V by 6 bases; bases with no gene match: 8. The CDR3 contains 14 residues. The CDR3 loop reads CASSKGASFYEQYF. CDR3 nucleotide sequence: TGTGCCAGCTCCAAGGGGGCCTCTTTCTACGAGCAGTACTTC.

The V call is TRBV15, the J call TRBJ2-2; a weak D match, TRBD1 (5 bases). The V gene's germline CDR1 is LNHNV and CDR2 YYDKDF (reference sequence). CDR3 length equals 17 residues. With 0 bases removed from V and 1 base from J, the gap between germline ends came to 12 bases. The CDR3 sequence: CATSRDNRRRNTGELFF. In DNA, the CDR3 is TGTGCCACCAGCAGAGATAACAGGCGGAGGAACACCGGGGAGCTGTTTTTT. The entire variable domain, with the rest obtained from reference TRBV15 and TRBJ2-2, is as follows: DAMVIQNPRYQVTQFGKPVTLSCSQTLNHNVMYWYQQKSSQAPKLLFHYYDKDFNNEADTPDNFQSRRPNTSFCFLDIRSPGLGDTAMYLCATSRDNRRRNTGELFFGEGSRLTVL.

This clone appeared a single time. The V call is TRBV9, the J call TRBJ2-1; 15 positions agree with TRBD2. This CDR3 region has 14 residues. J was trimmed by 9 bases and V by 3 bases; bases with no gene match: 1. Germline V gives CDR1 SGDLS, CDR2 YYNGEE. CDR3 DNA: TGTGCCAGCAGCGGGACTAGCGGGAGGGTTGAGCAGTTCTTC. Its translation: CASSGTSGRVEQFF. The entire variable domain, with the rest obtained from reference TRBV9 and TRBJ2-1, is as follows: DSGVTQTPKHLITATGQRVTLRCSPRSGDLSVYWYQQSLDQGLQFLIQYYNGEERAKGNILERFSAQQFPDLHSELNLSSLELGDSALYFCASSGTSGRVEQFFGPGTRLTVL.

This chain links TRBV4-2 with TRBJ2-7; TRBD2 matches at 9 bases. J gave up 4 bases and V 3 bases, and 4 bases lay outside the gene matches. The CDR3 has 14 residues. Germline V gene lookup returns CDR1 LGHNA and CDR2 YNFKEQ. The CDR3 DNA is TGTGCCAGCAGCCAGGGCGGGAGGGGGTACGAGCAGTACTTC. Translating it yields CASSQGGRGYEQYF.

The chain uses TRBV20-1 and TRBJ1-2; 8 nucleotides agree with TRBD1. V was clipped by 3 bases and J by 2 bases; unmatched bases: 8. Germline CDR1 DFQATT, CDR2 SNEGSKA (reference sequence). The CDR3 runs to 15 residues. For the CDR3, the DNA is TGCAGTGCTAGTCATTGGGACAGGAAAAACTATGGCTACACCTTC. This codes for CSASHWDRKNYGYTF.